A single sample is the source of the 20 T cell receptor beta chains below, sequenced in a study of beta chain features in type 1 diabetes. These receptors have no identified antigens. Study-wide results and caveats: Among patients with Type 1 diabetes, TCRB CDR3s were moderately but significantly shorter in every one of the four CD4+ subsets.

Reverse transcription of all isolated RNA meant that expressed TCRB transcripts were sequenced. Using immunoSEQ multiplex PCR, the repertoire was profiled, and TCRdb retains in-frame clones only, with some absent. The sample lists 200,000 to 300,000 clones, approximately 10% seen once, with over 0.015% in the top ten. Source material: naive CD4+ T cells from blood. All receptors derive from a man aged 30 to 39 with type 1 diabetes.

This clone appeared a few times. V gene TRBV29-1 combines with J gene TRBJ1-4; 8 nucleotides match TRBD1. Trimming took 0 bases from V and 7 from J; bases not matched to a gene: 4. From germline, CDR1 is SQVTM and CDR2 ANQGSEA. The CDR3 runs 14 residues. This chain's CDR3 is CSVEEDRESEKLFF. DNA for the CDR3: TGCAGCGTTGAAGAGGACAGGGAATCTGAAAAACTGTTTTTT.

Regarding this clone: Within the sample, other DNA sequences also encode this same CDR3. The chain joins TRBV5-1 to TRBJ2-3, with 7 bases aligning to TRBD1. The CDR3 loop spans 14 amino acids. CDR1 and CDR2 (germline): SGHRS, YFSETQ. V was clipped by 0 bases and J by 6 bases; unmatched bases: 4. CDR3 bases: TGCGCCAGCAGCTTGGAGGGGGCGGAGGATACGCAGTATTTT. Translation: CASSLEGAEDTQYF.

This clone was recorded a few times. The chain links TRBV11-1 to TRBJ1-1, with TRBD1 as a possible D gene (5 bases). Germline V gives CDR1 SGHAT, CDR2 FQDESV (reference sequence). Trimming took 5 bases from V and 7 from J, leaving 20 bases between them. The CDR3 is 15 amino acids. The chain's CDR3 is CASSRRGRAQGEAFF. The CDR3 DNA reads as TGTGCCAGCAGCCGCCGAGGGAGGGCGCAGGGTGAAGCTTTCTTT.

V is TRBV15 and J is TRBJ2-2, with D uncertain. Germline V lookup: CDR1 LNHNV, CDR2 YYDKDF (reference sequence). The length of the CDR3 is 13 residues. V lost 0 bases and J lost 7, with 6 bases in between. CDR3 nucleotides: TGTGCCACCAGCAGAGATCACGGCGGGGAGCTGTTTTTT. Protein: CATSRDHGGELFF.

This clone was seen a few times. The chain links TRBV4-1 to TRBJ2-3; the D is unclear. The germline V and J ends were trimmed by 1 base and 1 base, with 9 bases remaining between them. The CDR3 contains 15 residues. CDR1 and CDR2 from the germline V gene are MGHRA and YSYEKL. Here the CDR3 reads CASSQAVAGTDTQYF. The CDR3, as DNA: TGCGCCAGCAGCCAAGCGGTAGCAGGCACAGATACGCAGTATTTT.

The chain carries TRBV5-4 and TRBJ1-4; possible D gene TRBD1, 6 bases. V was clipped by 6 bases and J by 2 bases, with 17 bases between them. Germline V lookup: CDR1 SGHNT, CDR2 YYREEE (reference sequence). The CDR3 totals 16 residues. In nucleotides, the CDR3 is TGTGCCAGCACCACCGGGGCGGGGGGCACTAATGAAAAACTGTTTTTT. It yields the protein CASTTGAGGTNEKLFF.

This clone was observed a handful of times. The chain is built from TRBV6-5 and TRBJ1-4; no firm D call. Trimming removed 1 base from V and 11 bases from J, with 11 bases in between. CDR3 length equals 13 residues. Germline V gene lookup returns CDR1 MNHEY and CDR2 SVGAGI. CDR3 nucleotides: TGTGCCAGCAGTTACTTGTGGCGGGATAAACTGTTTTTT. Its translation: CASSYLWRDKLFF.

This clone occurred a few times. The gene calls are TRBV4-3 and TRBJ1-3; 7 bases agree with TRBD1. This CDR3 has 13 amino acids. Trimming at V came to 4 bases and at J to 5 bases, leaving 2 bases not matched to a gene. Germline CDR1 reads LGHNA; CDR2 reads YSLEER. The CDR3 nucleotides read TGCGCCAGCAGCCGGGACAGACGAAACACCATATATTTT. Amino acid sequence: CASSRDRRNTIYF.

This clone was recorded a few times. CDR3 region: CASSAQGRTEAFF. DNA of the CDR3: TGTGCCAGCAGTGCACAGGGAAGGACTGAAGCTTTCTTT. The rearrangement links TRBV25-1 to TRBJ1-1, with D tentatively TRBD1 (6 bases). CDR3 length equals 13 residues. Trimming took 4 bases from V and 5 from J, leaving 11 bases between them. Germline V lookup: CDR1 MGHDK, CDR2 SYGVNS.

The chain employs TRBV9 and TRBJ2-1, with 11 nucleotides matching TRBD2. The V and J ends lost 4 bases and 8 bases, in that order; junction bases with no gene match: 8. Germline-derived CDR1 and CDR2 are SGDLS and YYNGEE. This CDR3 has 15 residues. CDR3 nucleotide sequence: TGTGCCAGCAGCCTCCGACTAGCGGGGAAGGATGAGCAGTTCTTC. Its protein product is CASSLRLAGKDEQFF.

This clone has more than one count but fewer than ten. The V and J genes are TRBV5-1 and TRBJ2-7, with D perhaps TRBD1 (5 bases). The V end lost 4 bases, the J end lost 3 bases, and 11 bases lay between the germline ends. The V gene's germline CDR1 is SGHRS and CDR2 YFSETQ. The CDR3 extends over 13 amino acids. The CDR3 region is CASSGQGGYEQYF. The DNA for the CDR3 is TGCGCCAGCAGCGGGCAGGGTGGCTACGAGCAGTACTTC. Full variable domain (outside the CDR3, taken from reference TRBV5-1 and TRBJ2-7): KAGVTQTPRYLIKTRGQQVTLSCSPISGHRSVSWYQQTPGQGLQFLFEYFSETQRNKGNFPGRFSGRQFSNSRSEMNVSTLELGDSALYLCASSGQGGYEQYFGPGTRLTVT.

The J gene is TRBJ1-1, the V gene TRBV4-3; perhaps TRBD1 as D (6 bases). Trimming cost V 4 bases and J 6 bases, with 18 bases left between them. This CDR3 is 15 amino acids long. Per germline, CDR1 LGHNA and CDR2 YSLEER. The CDR3 sequence: CASSRQQGEGPEAFF. DNA of the CDR3: TGCGCCAGCAGCCGCCAACAGGGAGAAGGACCTGAAGCTTTCTTT.

This clone was detected a few times. The chain joins TRBV5-1 to TRBJ2-7; D unclear. Trimming cost V 4 bases and J 3 bases, with 11 bases left between them. CDR1 SGHRS and CDR2 YFSETQ come from the germline V gene. This CDR3 region has 13 residues. The CDR3 sequence: CASSPPQVYEQYF. DNA of the CDR3: TGCGCCAGCAGCCCCCCACAAGTCTACGAGCAGTACTTC.

The J gene is TRBJ2-6, the V gene TRBV28; D call uncertain. Germline V CDR1 and CDR2: MDHEN, SYDVKM. The CDR3 has 15 amino acids. Trimming removed 6 bases from V and 0 bases from J, with 9 bases in between. CDR3 in DNA: TGTGCCAGCAGCAGACTCCACTCTGGGGCCAACGTCCTGACTTTC. This translates into CASSRLHSGANVLTF.

V and J are TRBV5-1 and TRBJ2-3; TRBD2 might be the D (6 bases). The CDR3 consists of 17 residues. Germline V gives CDR1 SGHRS, CDR2 YFSETQ. Trimming shortened V by 1 base and J by 0 bases, and 15 bases separated the two germline ends. The CDR3 protein is CASSLSILGGSTDTQYF. In nucleotides, the CDR3 is TGCGCCAGCAGCTTGTCCATTTTGGGGGGAAGCACAGATACGCAGTATTTT.

This chain links TRBV18 with TRBJ2-7, with D possibly matching TRBD1 (6 bases). The CDR3 covers 13 residues. Per germline, CDR1 KGHSH and CDR2 LQKENI. V gave up 4 bases and J gave up 4 bases, with 11 bases separating them. CDR3 sequence: CASSLQDSYEQYF. CDR3 bases: TGTGCCAGCTCACTCCAGGACAGTTACGAGCAGTACTTC.

This clone has only a few counts. This sequence joins TRBV5-1 and TRBJ2-1, with 12 bases lining up with TRBD1. V gave up 4 bases and J gave up 7 bases; unmatched junction bases: 3. CDR3 length: 14 amino acids. Germline V lookup: CDR1 SGHRS, CDR2 YFSETQ. The CDR3 coding sequence is TGCGCCAGCAGCAGGGGACAGGGGGCGAATGAGCAGTTCTTC. Its translation is CASSRGQGANEQFF.

Only a few counts were recorded for this clone. The chain couples TRBV5-1 to TRBJ2-1, with 11 bases matching TRBD2. Trimming at V came to 4 bases and at J to 6 bases, leaving 3 bases not matched to a gene. CDR3 length: 14 amino acids. Germline CDR1 SGHRS, CDR2 YFSETQ. CDR3 residues: CASSVSGGANEQFF. The CDR3 region has the DNA TGCGCCAGCAGCGTTAGCGGGGGGGCCAATGAGCAGTTCTTC.

The V and J genes are TRBV11-1 and TRBJ2-6, with D tentatively TRBD1 (5 bases). V lost 3 bases and J 0 bases, leaving 6 bases between the germline ends. Germline loops: CDR1 SGHAT, CDR2 FQDESV (reference sequence). The CDR3 is made up of 15 amino acids. Here the CDR3 DNA reads TGTGCCAGCAGCTTGACAGACTCTGGGGCCAACGTCCTGACTTTC. Amino acids: CASSLTDSGANVLTF.

This clone has more than one count but fewer than ten. This same CDR3 is encoded by further DNA sequences in the sample. The chain uses TRBV20-1 and TRBJ2-1; maybe TRBD1 (6 bases). Germline values: CDR1 DFQATT, CDR2 SNEGSKA (reference sequence). The CDR3 extends over 11 amino acids. V was clipped by 3 bases and J by 7 bases, with 7 bases between them. This CDR3 reads CSASRGNEQFF. The DNA for the CDR3 is TGCAGTGCTAGTAGGGGGAATGAGCAGTTCTTC.